This T cell receptor beta chain emerged from a study of shared clonotypes between healthy human individuals. Looking at the study overall: Contributing individuals were two females and three males aged 18 to 49. Notes on the study in general: Shared clonotypes across all four donors exceeded non-shared ones in generation probability.

In the case of this clone: The antigen is not known.

Measured with immunoSEQ multiplex PCR; TCRdb has only the in-frame clones, and not every one. This table has 650,000 to 700,000 clones, 80% to 95% appearing once. Germline CDR1 SGHRS, CDR2 YFSETQ. The CDR3 extends over 14 amino acids. V lost 7 bases, J lost 3 bases, and 6 bases stayed unmatched. CD8 memory combined CD45RO+ cells with CCR7-negative CD45RA+ TemRA cells. This clonotype was sampled from a man aged 18 to 30 in good health. Some clones in this sample may be carry-over from other donors' samples. The V and J genes are TRBV5-1 and TRBJ2-4; the match to TRBD1 covers 8 bases. Sequenced material: memory CD8+ T cells from PBMCs. Documented subset: CD45RO+ cells pooled with CCR7-negative TemRA cells. Here the CDR3 DNA reads TGCGCCAGCCGACAGGGGCTAGGCAAAAACATTCAGTACTTC. This translates into CASRQGLGKNIQYF.